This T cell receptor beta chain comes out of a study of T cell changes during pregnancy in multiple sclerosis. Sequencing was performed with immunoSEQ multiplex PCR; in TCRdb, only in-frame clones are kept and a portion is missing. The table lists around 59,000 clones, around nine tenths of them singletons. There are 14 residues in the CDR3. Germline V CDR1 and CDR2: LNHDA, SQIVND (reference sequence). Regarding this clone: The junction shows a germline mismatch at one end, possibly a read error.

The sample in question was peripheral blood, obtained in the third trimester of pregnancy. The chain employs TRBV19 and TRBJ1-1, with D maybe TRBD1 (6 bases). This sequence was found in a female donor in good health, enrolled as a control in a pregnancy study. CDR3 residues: CASREQGPNAEAFF. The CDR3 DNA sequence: TGTGCCAGTAGGGAGCAGGGGCCGAACGCTGAAGCTTTCTTT.